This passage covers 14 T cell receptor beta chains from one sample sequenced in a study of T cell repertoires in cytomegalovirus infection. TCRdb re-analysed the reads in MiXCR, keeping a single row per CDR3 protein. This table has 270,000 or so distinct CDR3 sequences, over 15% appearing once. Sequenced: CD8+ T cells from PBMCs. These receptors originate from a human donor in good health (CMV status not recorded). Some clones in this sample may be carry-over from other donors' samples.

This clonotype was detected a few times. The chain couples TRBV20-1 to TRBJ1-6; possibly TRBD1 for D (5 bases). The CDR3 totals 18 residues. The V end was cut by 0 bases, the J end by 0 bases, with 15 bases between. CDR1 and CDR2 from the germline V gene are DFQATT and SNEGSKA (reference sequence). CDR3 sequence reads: CSARDRQAQGSYNSPLHF. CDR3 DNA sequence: TGCAGTGCTAGAGATCGCCAGGCCCAGGGCTCCTATAATTCACCCCTCCACTTT.

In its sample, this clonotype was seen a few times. The CDR3: CASSTRVAMNTEAFF. In DNA form, the CDR3 reads TGCGCCAGCAGCACCAGGGTAGCAATGAACACTGAAGCTTTCTTT. V is TRBV4-1 and J is TRBJ1-1; possibly TRBD1 for D (5 bases). CDR1 and CDR2 from the germline V gene are MGHRA and YSYEKL. V was pared by 5 bases and J by 0 bases, with 13 bases between. The CDR3 consists of 15 residues.

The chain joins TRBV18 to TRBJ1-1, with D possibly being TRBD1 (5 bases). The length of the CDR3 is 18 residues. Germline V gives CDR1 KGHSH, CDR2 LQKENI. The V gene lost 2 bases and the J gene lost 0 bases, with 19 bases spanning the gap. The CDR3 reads CASSPFAADTLMNTEAFF. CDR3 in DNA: TGTGCCAGCTCACCATTCGCGGCGGACACCCTCATGAACACTGAAGCTTTCTTT.

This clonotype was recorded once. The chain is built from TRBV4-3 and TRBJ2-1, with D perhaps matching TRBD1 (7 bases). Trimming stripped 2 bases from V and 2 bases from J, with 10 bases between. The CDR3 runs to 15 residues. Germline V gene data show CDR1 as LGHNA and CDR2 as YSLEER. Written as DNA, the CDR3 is TGCGCCAGCAGCCAACAGGGGGGCACCTACAATGAGCAGTTCTTC. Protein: CASSQQGGTYNEQFF.

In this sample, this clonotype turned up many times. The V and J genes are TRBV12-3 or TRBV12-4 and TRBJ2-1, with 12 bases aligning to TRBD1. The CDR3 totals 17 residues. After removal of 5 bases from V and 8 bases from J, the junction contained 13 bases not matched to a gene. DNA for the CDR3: TGTGCCAGCAGTCAAACAACACCGGGACAGGGGGCTGATGAGCAGTTCTTC. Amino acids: CASSQTTPGQGADEQFF.

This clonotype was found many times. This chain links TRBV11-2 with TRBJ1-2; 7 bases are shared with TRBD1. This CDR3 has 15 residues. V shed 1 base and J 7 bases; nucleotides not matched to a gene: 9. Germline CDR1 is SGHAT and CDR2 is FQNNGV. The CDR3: CASSLGQGNSFGYTF. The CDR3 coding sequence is TGTGCCAGCAGCTTAGGACAGGGAAACTCTTTTGGCTACACCTTC. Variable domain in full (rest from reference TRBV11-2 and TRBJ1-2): EAGVAQSPRYKIIEKRQSVAFWCNPISGHATLYWYQQILGQGPKLLIQFQNNGVVDDSQLPKDRFSAERLKGVDSTLKIQPAKLEDSAVYLCASSLGQGNSFGYTFGSGTRLTVV.

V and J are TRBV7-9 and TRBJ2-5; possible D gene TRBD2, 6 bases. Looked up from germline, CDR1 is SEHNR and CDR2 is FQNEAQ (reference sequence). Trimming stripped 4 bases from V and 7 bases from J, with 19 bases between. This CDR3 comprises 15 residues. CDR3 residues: CASSSSESGVRTQYF. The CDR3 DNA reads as TGTGCCAGCAGCTCCAGTGAGTCGGGGGTGCGGACCCAGTACTTC.

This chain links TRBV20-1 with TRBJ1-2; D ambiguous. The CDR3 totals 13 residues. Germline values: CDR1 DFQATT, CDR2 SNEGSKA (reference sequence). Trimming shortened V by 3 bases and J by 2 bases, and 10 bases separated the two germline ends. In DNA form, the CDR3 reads TGCAGTGCTAGGGAAACGGGGAACTATGGCTACACCTTC. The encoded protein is CSARETGNYGYTF.

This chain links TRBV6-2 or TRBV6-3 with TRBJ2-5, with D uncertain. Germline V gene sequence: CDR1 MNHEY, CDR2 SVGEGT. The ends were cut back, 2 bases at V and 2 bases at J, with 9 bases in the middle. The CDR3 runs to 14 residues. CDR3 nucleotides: TGTGCCAGCAGTTACGTGACTCCACAAGAGACCCAGTACTTC. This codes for CASSYVTPQETQYF.

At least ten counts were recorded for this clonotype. The CDR3 protein is CASSLEGTSGSETQYF. The CDR3 DNA reads TGTGCCAGCAGCTTAGAAGGGACTAGCGGGAGTGAGACCCAGTACTTC. The chain links TRBV7-2 to TRBJ2-5, with 14 bases identical to TRBD2. Germline V gene data show CDR1 as SGHTA and CDR2 as FQGNSA. V trimming: 1 base; J trimming: 5 bases; junction bases outside the gene matches: 3. The CDR3 loop spans 16 amino acids.

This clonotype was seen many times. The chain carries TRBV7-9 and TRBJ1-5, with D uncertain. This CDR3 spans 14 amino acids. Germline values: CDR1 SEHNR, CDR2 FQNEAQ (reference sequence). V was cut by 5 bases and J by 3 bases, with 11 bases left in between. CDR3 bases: TGTGCCAGCAGCCAAACGGGGTACAATCAGCCCCAGCATTTT. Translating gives CASSQTGYNQPQHF.

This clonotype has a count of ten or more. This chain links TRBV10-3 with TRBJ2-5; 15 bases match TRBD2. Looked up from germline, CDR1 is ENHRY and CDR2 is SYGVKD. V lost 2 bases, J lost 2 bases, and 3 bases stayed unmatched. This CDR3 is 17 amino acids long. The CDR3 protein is CAISEPGLAGGQETQYF. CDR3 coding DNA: TGTGCCATCAGTGAGCCGGGACTAGCGGGGGGACAAGAGACCCAGTACTTC.

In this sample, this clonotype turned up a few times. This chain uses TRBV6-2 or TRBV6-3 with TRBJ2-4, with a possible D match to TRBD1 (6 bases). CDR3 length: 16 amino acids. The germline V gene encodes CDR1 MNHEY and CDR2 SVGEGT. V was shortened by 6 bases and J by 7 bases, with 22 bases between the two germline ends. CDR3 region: CASSPGQPTPGNIQYF. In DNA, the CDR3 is TGTGCCAGCAGCCCCGGACAGCCGACCCCGGGGAACATTCAGTACTTC.

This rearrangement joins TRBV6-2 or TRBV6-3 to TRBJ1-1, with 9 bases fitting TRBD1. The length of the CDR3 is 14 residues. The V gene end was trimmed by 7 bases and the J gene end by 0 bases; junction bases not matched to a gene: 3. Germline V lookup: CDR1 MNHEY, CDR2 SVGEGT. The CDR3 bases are TGTGCCAGCACCAGGGACAGGGTGAACACTGAAGCTTTCTTT. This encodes CASTRDRVNTEAFF.